The clone carrying this T cell receptor beta chain was observed a handful of times. Sequencing used immunoSEQ multiplex PCR; TCRdb keeps in-frame clones, though not all of them. Of about 120,000 clones in the sample, 75% to 90% were seen once. These data belong to a study of blood T cell repertoires in COVID-19. Trimming took off 5 bases at V and 0 bases at J, with 17 bases between the two ends. The CDR3 is made up of 17 amino acids. Per the germline V gene, CDR1 is PRHDT and CDR2 is FYEKMQ (reference sequence). This chain joins TRBV13 and TRBJ1-3; D not certain. The sequenced sample consisted of peripheral blood. This receptor was identified in a human donor with acute or convalescent COVID-19. The donor label of this sample is uncertain. The CDR3 region has the DNA TGTGCCAGCAGCACCCGATTTGACACGAGCTCTGGAAACACCATATATTTT. Protein sequence: CASSTRFDTSSGNTIYF.